This passage covers 4 T cell receptor beta chains from one sample sequenced in a study of monozygotic twins with inflammatory bowel disease. TCRdb reprocessed the 5' RACE reads; each CDR3 protein has one entry and no DNA is given. This sample's clone table lists 300,000 to 400,000 distinct CDR3 sequences. The sequenced sample consisted of blood. The receptor set was obtained from a human donor with ulcerative colitis or Crohn's disease, or a healthy co-twin of an affected twin (not recorded which).

The genes are TRBV7-2 and TRBJ2-3; the D call of TRBD1 rests on TCRdb alone, since no DNA is present to check it. The CDR3 spans 16 residues. The germline gives CDR1 SGHTA, CDR2 FQGNSA. The CDR3 region is CASSLVSLALTDTQYF.

The gene calls are TRBV9 and TRBJ2-2. The CDR3 has 14 amino acids. CDR1 and CDR2 (germline): SGDLS, YYNGEE. CDR3 sequence: CASSVEEFTGELFF.

The chain links TRBV12-3 or TRBV12-4 to TRBJ1-5; TCRdb calls TRBD1, which cannot be checked without DNA. This CDR3 has 14 residues. The CDR3 spells CASTWDRGDQPQHF.

This chain uses TRBV20-1 with TRBJ2-2; TCRdb indicates TRBD2, and absent DNA this call remains unverified. The CDR3 consists of 15 residues. From germline, CDR1 is DFQATT and CDR2 SNEGSKA (reference sequence). The CDR3 loop is CSATAGLANTGELFF.